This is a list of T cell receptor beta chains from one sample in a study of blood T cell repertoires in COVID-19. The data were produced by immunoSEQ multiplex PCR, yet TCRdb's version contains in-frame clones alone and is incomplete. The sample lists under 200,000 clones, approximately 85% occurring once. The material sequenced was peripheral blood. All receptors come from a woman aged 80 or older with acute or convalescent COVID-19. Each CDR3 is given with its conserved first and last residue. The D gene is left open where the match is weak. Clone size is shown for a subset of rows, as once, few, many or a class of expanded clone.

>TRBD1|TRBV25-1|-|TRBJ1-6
CASSRGGTGGNSPLHF
TGTGCCAGCAGTAGAGGAGGGACAGGGGGGAATTCACCCCTCCACTTT
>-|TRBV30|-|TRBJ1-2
CAWSLGGGNYGYTF
TGTGCCTGGAGCTTGGGGGGGGGTAACTATGGCTACACCTTC
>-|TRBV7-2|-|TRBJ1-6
CASSLRSSYNSPLHF
TGTGCCAGCAGCTTAAGGAGCTCCTATAATTCACCCCTCCACTTT
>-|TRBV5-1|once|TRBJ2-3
CASSFGDTQYF
TGCGCCAGCAGCTTCGGGGATACGCAGTATTTT
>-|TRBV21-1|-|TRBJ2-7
CASSKGTQNEQYF
TGTGCCAGCAGCAAAGGGACTCAGAACGAGCAGTACTTC
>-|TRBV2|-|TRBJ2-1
CASSEAGGARYNEQFF
TGTGCCAGCAGTGAAGCGGGGGGAGCGCGATACAATGAGCAGTTCTTC
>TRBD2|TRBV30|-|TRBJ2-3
CAWSGLAVRGADTQYF
TGTGCCTGGAGTGGCCTAGCGGTCCGAGGCGCAGATACGCAGTATTTT
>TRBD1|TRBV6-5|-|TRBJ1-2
CASRPDRVWGYTF
TGTGCCAGCAGACCCGACAGGGTCTGGGGCTACACCTTC
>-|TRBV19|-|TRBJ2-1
CASSIRDWHEGNEQFF
TGTGCCAGTAGTATCCGCGACTGGCACGAAGGCAATGAGCAGTTCTTC
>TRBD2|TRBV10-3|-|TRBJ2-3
CAISGRESVVDTQYF
TGTGCCATCAGTGGGCGGGAGAGTGTTGTAGATACGCAGTATTTT
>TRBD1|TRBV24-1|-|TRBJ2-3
CATSVGQGADTQYF
TGTGCCACCAGTGTGGGCCAGGGGGCAGATACGCAGTATTTT
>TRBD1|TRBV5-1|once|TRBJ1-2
CASSLGQGGGYTF
TGCGCCAGCAGCCTCGGACAGGGAGGGGGCTACACCTTC
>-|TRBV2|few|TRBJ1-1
CASTLRLITEAFF
TGTGCCAGCACGTTACGGTTGATCACCGAAGCTTTCTTT
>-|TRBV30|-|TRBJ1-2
CAWSAAGYGYTF
TGTGCCTGGAGTGCAGCAGGCTATGGCTACACCTTC
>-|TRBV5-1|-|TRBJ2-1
CASSVRTGFGSLEQFF
TGCGCCAGCAGCGTAAGAACAGGGTTCGGTTCTCTTGAGCAGTTCTTC
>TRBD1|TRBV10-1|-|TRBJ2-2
CASTLRTDRGQTGELFF
TGCGCCAGCACCCTAAGGACCGACAGGGGACAAACCGGGGAGCTGTTTTTT
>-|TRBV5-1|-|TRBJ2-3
CASALLFSDTQYF
TGCGCCAGCGCACTACTCTTTAGCGATACGCAGTATTTT
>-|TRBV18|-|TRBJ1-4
CASSLSDSTYNEKLFF
TGTGCCAGCTCATTATCGGACAGCACATATAATGAAAAACTGTTTTTT
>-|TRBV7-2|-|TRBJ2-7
CASSPGPRGSYEQYF
TGTGCCAGCAGTCCCGGGCCCCGGGGGTCCTACGAGCAGTACTTC
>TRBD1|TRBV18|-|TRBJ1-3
CASSPGQGAGNTIYF
TGTGCCAGCTCACCAGGGCAGGGGGCTGGAAACACCATATATTTT
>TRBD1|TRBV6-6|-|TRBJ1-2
CASSYGQGAGYGYTF
TGTGCCAGCAGTTACGGGCAGGGGGCTGGCTATGGCTACACCTTC
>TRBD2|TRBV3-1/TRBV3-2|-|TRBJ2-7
CASSLSGSYEQYF
TGTGCCAGCAGCCTAAGCGGGAGCTACGAGCAGTACTTC
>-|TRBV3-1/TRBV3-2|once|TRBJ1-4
CASSQGTSGGKLFF
TGTGCCAGCAGCCAAGGCACGTCGGGTGGGAAACTGTTTTTT
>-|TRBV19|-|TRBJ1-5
CASSLTDLTPPDSNQPQHF
TGTGCCAGTAGTCTCACAGACCTGACACCACCTGATAGCAATCAGCCCCAGCATTTT
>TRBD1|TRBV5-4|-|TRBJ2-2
CASSSGQLGFPGELFF
TGTGCCAGCAGCTCGGGACAGCTCGGGTTTCCCGGGGAGCTGTTTTTT
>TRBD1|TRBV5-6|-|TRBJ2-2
CASSLVGQGSGELFF
TGTGCCAGCAGCTTGGTAGGACAGGGATCCGGGGAGCTGTTTTTT
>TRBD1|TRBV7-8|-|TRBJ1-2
CASSLGVGQGDGYTF
TGTGCCAGCAGCTTAGGAGTGGGACAGGGAGATGGCTACACCTTC
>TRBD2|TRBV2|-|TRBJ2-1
CASSYRLAGPSNEQFF
TGTGCCAGCAGTTATCGACTAGCGGGACCGAGCAATGAGCAGTTCTTC
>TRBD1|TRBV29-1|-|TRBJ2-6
CSVVLGQGLPGANVLTF
TGCAGCGTTGTTTTGGGACAGGGTTTGCCTGGGGCCAACGTCCTGACTTTC
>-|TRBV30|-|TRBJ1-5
CAWSGPGAGAYRQPQHF
TGTGCCTGGAGTGGTCCTGGCGCAGGGGCCTATAGGCAGCCCCAGCATTTT
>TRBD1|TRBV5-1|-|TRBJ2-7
CASSLSTGGKFAEQYF
TGCGCCAGCAGCCTCTCGACAGGGGGGAAGTTCGCCGAGCAGTACTTC
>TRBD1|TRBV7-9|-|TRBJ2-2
CASSFSGQGRFLFF
TGTGCCAGCAGCTTTTCTGGACAGGGAAGGTTTCTGTTTTTT
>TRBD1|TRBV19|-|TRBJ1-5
CASSTPRDREYQPQHF
TGTGCCAGTAGTACCCCCCGGGACAGGGAATATCAGCCCCAGCATTTT
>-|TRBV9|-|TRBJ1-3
CASSITGNTGNTIYF
TGTGCCAGCAGTATTACAGGGAATACTGGAAACACCATATATTTT
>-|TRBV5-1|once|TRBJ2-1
CASSVPGNEQFF
TGCGCCAGCAGCGTCCCAGGAAATGAGCAGTTCTTC
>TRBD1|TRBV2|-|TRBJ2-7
CASSPDRGRGEQYF
TGTGCCAGCAGTCCTGACAGGGGGCGCGGCGAGCAGTACTTC
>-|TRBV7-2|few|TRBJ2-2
CASSSYLWTWKLFF
TGTGCCAGCAGCTCTTACCTCTGGACATGGAAGCTGTTTTTT
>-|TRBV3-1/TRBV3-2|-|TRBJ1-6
CASSQTGNSPLHF
TGTGCCAGCAGCCAAACGGGTAATTCACCCCTCCACTTT